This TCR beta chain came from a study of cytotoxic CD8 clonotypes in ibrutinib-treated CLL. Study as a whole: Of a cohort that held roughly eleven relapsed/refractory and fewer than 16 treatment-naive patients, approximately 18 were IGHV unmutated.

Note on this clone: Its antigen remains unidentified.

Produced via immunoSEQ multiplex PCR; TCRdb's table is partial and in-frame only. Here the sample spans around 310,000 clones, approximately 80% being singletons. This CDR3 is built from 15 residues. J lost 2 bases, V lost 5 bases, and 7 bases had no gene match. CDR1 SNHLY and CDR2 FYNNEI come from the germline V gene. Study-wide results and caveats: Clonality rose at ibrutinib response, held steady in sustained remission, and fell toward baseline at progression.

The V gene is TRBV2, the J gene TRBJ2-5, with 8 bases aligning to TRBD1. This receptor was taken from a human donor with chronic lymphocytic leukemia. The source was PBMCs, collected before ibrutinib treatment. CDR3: CASSKTGQEQETQYF. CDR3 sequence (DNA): TGTGCCAGCAGTAAGACGGGACAGGAGCAAGAGACCCAGTACTTC.